Included here is one T cell receptor beta chain sequence, with context. The target antigen is unknown. The data stem from a study of T cell clones after liver transplantation. Looking at the study overall: A pre-transplant mixed lymphocyte reaction with TCRbeta sequencing defined graft-donor-reactive clones followed in post-transplant blood. Blood was drawn pre-transplant, before withdrawal, and after full or failed withdrawal.

The CDR3 sequence is 15 residues long. The V end lost 0 bases, the J end lost 8 bases, and 15 bases lay between the germline ends. Germline lookup yields CDR1 SGHRS and CDR2 YFSETQ. General observations from the study: The donor-reactive repertoire was only partly measurable in a couple of subjects, lacking donor cells.

Sequencing was performed with immunoSEQ multiplex PCR; in TCRdb, only in-frame clones are kept and a portion is missing. The sample records about 24,000 clones, almost 70% being singletons. This TCR came from a human donor who received a liver transplant. This sequence joins TRBV5-1 and TRBJ2-1; D perhaps matches TRBD1 (6 bases). Sample: CD4+ T cells from blood, taken before liver transplant. The CDR3 here is CASSLAAGGLDEQFF. CDR3 DNA sequence: TGCGCCAGCAGCTTGGCAGCTGGGGGCCTCGATGAGCAGTTCTTC. The entire variable domain, with the rest obtained from reference TRBV5-1 and TRBJ2-1, is as follows: KAGVTQTPRYLIKTRGQQVTLSCSPISGHRSVSWYQQTPGQGLQFLFEYFSETQRNKGNFPGRFSGRQFSNSRSEMNVSTLELGDSALYLCASSLAAGGLDEQFFGPGTRLTVL.